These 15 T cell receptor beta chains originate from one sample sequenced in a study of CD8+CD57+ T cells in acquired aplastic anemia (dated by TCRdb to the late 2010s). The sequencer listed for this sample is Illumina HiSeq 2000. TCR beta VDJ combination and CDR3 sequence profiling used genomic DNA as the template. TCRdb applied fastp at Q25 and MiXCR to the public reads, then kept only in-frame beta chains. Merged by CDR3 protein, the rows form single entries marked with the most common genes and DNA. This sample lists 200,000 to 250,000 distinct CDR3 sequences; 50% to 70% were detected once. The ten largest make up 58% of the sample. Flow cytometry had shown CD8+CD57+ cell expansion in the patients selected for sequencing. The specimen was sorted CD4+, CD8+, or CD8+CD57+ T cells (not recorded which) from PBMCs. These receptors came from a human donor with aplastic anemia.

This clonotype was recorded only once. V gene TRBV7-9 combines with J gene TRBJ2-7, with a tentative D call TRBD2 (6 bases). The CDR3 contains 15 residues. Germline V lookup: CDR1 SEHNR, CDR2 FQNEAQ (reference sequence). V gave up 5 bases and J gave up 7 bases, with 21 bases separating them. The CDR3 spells CASSPIGFGSGEQYF. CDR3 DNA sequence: TGTGCCAGCAGCCCTATAGGATTCGGGAGTGGGGAGCAGTACTTC.

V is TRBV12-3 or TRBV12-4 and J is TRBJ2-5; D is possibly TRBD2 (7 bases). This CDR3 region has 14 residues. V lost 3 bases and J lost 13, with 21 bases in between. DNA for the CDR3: TGTGCCAGCAGTTTGGGAGGGGGGGCCTACGAGCGGTACTTC. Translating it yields CASSLGGGAYERYF.

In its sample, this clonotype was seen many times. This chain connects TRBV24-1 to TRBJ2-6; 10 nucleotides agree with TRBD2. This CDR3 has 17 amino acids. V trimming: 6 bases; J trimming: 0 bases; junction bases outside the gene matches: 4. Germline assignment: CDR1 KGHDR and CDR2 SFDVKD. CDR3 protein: CATSKLAGYSGANVLTF. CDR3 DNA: TGTGCCACCAGTAAACTAGCGGGGTACTCTGGGGCCAACGTCCTGACTTTC.

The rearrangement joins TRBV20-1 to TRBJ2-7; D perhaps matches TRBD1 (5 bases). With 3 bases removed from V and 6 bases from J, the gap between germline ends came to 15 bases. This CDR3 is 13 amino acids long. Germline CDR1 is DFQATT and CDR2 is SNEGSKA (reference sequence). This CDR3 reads CSARVDSASEQYF. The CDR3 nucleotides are TGCAGTGCTAGGGTCGACAGTGCGTCCGAGCAGTACTTC.

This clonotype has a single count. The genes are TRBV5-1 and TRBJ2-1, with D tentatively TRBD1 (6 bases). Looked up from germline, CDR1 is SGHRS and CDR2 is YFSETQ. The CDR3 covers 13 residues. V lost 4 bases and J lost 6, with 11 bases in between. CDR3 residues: CASSHAQGNEQFF. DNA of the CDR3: TGCGCCAGCAGCCATGCACAGGGCAATGAGCAGTTCTTC. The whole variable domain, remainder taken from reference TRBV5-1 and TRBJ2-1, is KAGVTQTPRYLIKTRGQQVTLSCSPISGHRSVSWYQQTPGQGLQFLFEYFSETQRNKGNFPGRFSGRQFSNSRSEMNVSTLELGDSALYLCASSHAQGNEQFFGPGTRLTVL.

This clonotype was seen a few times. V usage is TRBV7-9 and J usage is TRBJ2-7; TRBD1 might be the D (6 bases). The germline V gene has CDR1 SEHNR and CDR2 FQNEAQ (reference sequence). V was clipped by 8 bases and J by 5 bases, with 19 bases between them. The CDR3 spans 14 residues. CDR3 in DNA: TGTGCCAGCTCAAGTTGGCAGGGGAGAAACGAGCAGTACTTC. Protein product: CASSSWQGRNEQYF.

The chain's CDR3 is CASSSGLSGNSPLHF. The CDR3 DNA follows: TGTGCCAGCAGCTCGGGGTTATCGGGAAATTCACCCCTCCACTTT. The rearrangement links TRBV5-5 to TRBJ1-6; D is uncertain. CDR1 and CDR2 from the germline V gene are SGHKS and YYEKEE (reference sequence). The CDR3 has 15 residues. Trimming took 3 bases from V and 7 from J, leaving 14 bases between them.

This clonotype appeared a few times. This CDR3 reads CASSRPGGNEQFF. In nucleotides, the CDR3 is TGTGCCAGCAGCCGCCCGGGGGGCAATGAGCAGTTCTTC. V is TRBV7-2 and J is TRBJ2-1; 7 nucleotides agree with TRBD2. The CDR3 loop spans 13 amino acids. With V trimmed by 5 bases and J by 6 bases, 4 bases remained unmatched. CDR1 SGHTA and CDR2 FQGNSA come from the germline V gene.

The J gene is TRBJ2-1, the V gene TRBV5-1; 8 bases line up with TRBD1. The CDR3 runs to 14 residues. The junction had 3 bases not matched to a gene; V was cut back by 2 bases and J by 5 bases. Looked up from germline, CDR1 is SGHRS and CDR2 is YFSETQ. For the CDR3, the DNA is TGCGCCAGCAGCTTAGGGACAGGAAACAATGAGCAGTTCTTC. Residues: CASSLGTGNNEQFF. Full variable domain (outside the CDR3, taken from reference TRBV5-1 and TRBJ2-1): KAGVTQTPRYLIKTRGQQVTLSCSPISGHRSVSWYQQTPGQGLQFLFEYFSETQRNKGNFPGRFSGRQFSNSRSEMNVSTLELGDSALYLCASSLGTGNNEQFFGPGTRLTVL.

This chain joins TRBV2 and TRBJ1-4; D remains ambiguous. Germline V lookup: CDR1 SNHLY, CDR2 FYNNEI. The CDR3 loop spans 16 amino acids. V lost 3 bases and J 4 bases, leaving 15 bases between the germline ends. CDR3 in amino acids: CASSDPTGPLNEKLFF. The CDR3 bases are TGTGCCAGCAGTGACCCGACCGGGCCACTTAATGAAAAACTGTTTTTT.

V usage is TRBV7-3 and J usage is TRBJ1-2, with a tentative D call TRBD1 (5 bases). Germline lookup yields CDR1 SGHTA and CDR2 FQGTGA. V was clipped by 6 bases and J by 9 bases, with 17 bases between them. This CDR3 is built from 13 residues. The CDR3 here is CASSVFRGGRYTF. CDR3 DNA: TGTGCCAGCAGTGTATTCCGGGGCGGCCGCTACACCTTC.

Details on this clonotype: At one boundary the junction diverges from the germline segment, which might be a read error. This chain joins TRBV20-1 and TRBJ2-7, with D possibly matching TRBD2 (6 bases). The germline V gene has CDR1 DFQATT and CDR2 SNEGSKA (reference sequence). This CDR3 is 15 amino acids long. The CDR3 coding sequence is TGCAGTGCTGGAGACCGACGGGGGATAGCCTACGAGCAGTACTTC. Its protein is CSAGDRRGIAYEQYF.

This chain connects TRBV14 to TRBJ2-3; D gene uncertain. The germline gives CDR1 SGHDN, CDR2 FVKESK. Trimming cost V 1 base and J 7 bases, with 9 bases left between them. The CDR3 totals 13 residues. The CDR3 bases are TGTGCCAGCAGCCAAGTTGAAGGGCATACGCAGTATTTT. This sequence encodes CASSQVEGHTQYF.

CDR3 region: CASSLTGDMNTEAFF. CDR3 coding DNA: TGTGCCAGCAGCTTAACGGGTGACATGAACACTGAAGCTTTCTTT. The V and J genes are TRBV7-8 and TRBJ1-1, with no clear D. Per germline, CDR1 SGHVS and CDR2 FQNEAQ. V shed 2 bases and J shed 0 bases, with 10 bases lying between them. This CDR3 spans 15 amino acids.

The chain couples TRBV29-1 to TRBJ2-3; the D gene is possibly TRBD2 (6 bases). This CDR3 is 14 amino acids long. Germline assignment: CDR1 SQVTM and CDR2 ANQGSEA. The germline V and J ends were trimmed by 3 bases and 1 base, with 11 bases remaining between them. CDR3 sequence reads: CSVDGGVRTDTQYF. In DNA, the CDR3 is TGCAGCGTTGACGGCGGGGTCCGCACAGATACGCAGTATTTT.